This TCR beta chain came from a study of OX40 agonist ivuxolimab in advanced cancers. The repertoire was sequenced with immunoSEQ multiplex PCR; TCRdb's copy has only in-frame clones and lacks some. The table lists about 48,000 clones, 85% to 90% of them singletons. V lost 6 bases, J lost 8 bases, and 10 bases lay in between. Germline loops: CDR1 MDHEN, CDR2 SYDVKM. The CDR3 runs to 12 residues. The origin of this receptor is an adult with an advanced solid tumor such as melanoma, head and neck, liver or kidney cancer. This specimen was CD4+ or CD8+ T cells sorted from blood, taken in a trial of the OX40 agonist ivuxolimab. The rearrangement uses TRBV28 and TRBJ1-4; D gene unclear. CDR3 nucleotide sequence: TGTGCCAGCAGCACTACTGACGAAAAACTGTTTTTT. It yields the protein CASSTTDEKLFF.